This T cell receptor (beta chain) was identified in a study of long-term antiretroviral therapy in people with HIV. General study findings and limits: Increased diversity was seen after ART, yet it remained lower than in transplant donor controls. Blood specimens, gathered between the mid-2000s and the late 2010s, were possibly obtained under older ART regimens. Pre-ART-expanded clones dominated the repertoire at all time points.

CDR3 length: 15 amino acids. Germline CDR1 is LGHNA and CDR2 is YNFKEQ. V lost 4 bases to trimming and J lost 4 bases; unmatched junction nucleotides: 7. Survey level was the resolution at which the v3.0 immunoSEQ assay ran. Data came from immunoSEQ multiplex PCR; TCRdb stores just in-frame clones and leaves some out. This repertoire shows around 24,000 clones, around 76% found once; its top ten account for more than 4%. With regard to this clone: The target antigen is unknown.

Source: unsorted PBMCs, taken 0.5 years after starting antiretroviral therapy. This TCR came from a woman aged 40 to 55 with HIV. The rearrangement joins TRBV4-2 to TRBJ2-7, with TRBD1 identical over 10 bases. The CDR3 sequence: CASSRGTGQGYEQYF. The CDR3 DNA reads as TGTGCCAGCAGCCGCGGGACGGGACAGGGGTACGAGCAGTACTTC.